The present entry profiles one T cell receptor (beta chain) with its context. Assay: immunoSEQ multiplex PCR; the TCRdb copy retains only in-frame clones and omits some. The data show some 81,000 clones, 90% seen once. The data were taken from a study of blood T cell repertoires in COVID-19. This CDR3 has 15 residues. Looked up from germline, CDR1 is LNHDA and CDR2 is SQIVND (reference sequence). The V gene end was trimmed by 9 bases and the J gene end by 7 bases; junction bases not matched to a gene: 12. The chain combines TRBV19 with TRBJ1-5, with 10 bases matching TRBD1. This receptor was identified in a woman between 45 and 65 years old in a cohort sampled during active COVID-19. Sequencing was performed on peripheral blood. The CDR3 DNA reads as TGTGCCAGCAGGAGGGACAGGGGTTTTGAACAGCCCCAGCATTTT. It encodes CASRRDRGFEQPQHF.